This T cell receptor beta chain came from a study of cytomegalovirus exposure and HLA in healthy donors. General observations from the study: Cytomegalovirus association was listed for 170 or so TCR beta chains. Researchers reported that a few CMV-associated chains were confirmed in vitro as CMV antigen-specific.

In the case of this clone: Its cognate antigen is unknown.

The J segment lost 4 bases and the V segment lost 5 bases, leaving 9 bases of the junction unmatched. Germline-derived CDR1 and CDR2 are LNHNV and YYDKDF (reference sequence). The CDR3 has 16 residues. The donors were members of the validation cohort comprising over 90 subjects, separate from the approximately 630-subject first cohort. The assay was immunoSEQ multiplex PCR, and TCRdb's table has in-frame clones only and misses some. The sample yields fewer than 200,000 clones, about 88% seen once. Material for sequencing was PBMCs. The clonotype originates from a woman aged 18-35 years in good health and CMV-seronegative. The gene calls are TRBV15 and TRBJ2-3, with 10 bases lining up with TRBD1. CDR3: CATSRGQGGWADTQYF. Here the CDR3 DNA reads TGTGCCACCAGCCGAGGACAGGGGGGTTGGGCAGATACGCAGTATTTT.